This TCR beta chain is drawn from a study of technical replicates of blood from a handful of donors. Here immunoSEQ multiplex PCR was the method, and the copy in TCRdb shows in-frame clones only, minus some. The sample lists roughly 72,000 clones, approximately 91% occurring once. This clone came up once. With V trimmed by 4 bases and J by 6 bases, 10 bases remained unmatched. The CDR3 runs to 16 residues. The germline V gene has CDR1 SGHRS and CDR2 YFSETQ. The sequencing sample was made of T cells isolated from PBMCs. The source of this sequence is a human donor in good health. The rearrangement uses TRBV5-1 and TRBJ1-5; 10 bases match TRBD1. CDR3 in amino acids: CASSPIPGQGSQPQHF. DNA for the CDR3: TGCGCCAGCAGCCCAATTCCGGGACAGGGGTCTCAGCCCCAGCATTTT.